This is a list of T cell receptor beta chains from one sample in a study of technical replicates of blood from a few donors. Only in-frame clones appear in the TCRdb table, and some are missing; sequencing was by immunoSEQ multiplex PCR. The data contain some 62,000 clones, more than 75% of them singletons. What was sequenced was PBMCs. Receptor source: a human donor in good health. Some clones in this sample may be carry-over from other donors' samples. Each CDR3 is given with its conserved first and last residue. The D gene is left open where the match is weak. Expanded clones get a size class; other rows say once, few or many, or leave the size out.

abundance: NA; v_gene: TRBV5-1; j_gene: TRBJ2-3; d_gene: TRBD1; CDR3aa: CASSSGQGNTDTQYF; CDR3nt: TGCGCCAGCAGCTCCGGACAGGGGAACACAGATACGCAGTATTTT
abundance: NA; v_gene: TRBV18; j_gene: TRBJ2-1; d_gene: TRBD2; CDR3aa: CASSPLLAGLSYNEQFF; CDR3nt: TGTGCCAGCTCACCGCTCCTAGCGGGGCTATCCTACAATGAGCAGTTCTTC
abundance: NA; v_gene: TRBV7-2; j_gene: TRBJ2-1; d_gene: TRBD2; CDR3aa: CASKRDYLYNEQFF; CDR3nt: TGTGCCAGCAAACGGGACTACCTATACAATGAGCAGTTCTTC
abundance: NA; v_gene: TRBV5-1; j_gene: TRBJ2-3; d_gene: TRBD2; CDR3aa: CASSLERGGPPQYF; CDR3nt: TGCGCCAGCAGCTTGGAGCGGGGGGGCCCTCCGCAGTATTTT
abundance: NA; v_gene: TRBV5-5; j_gene: TRBJ1-2; d_gene: TRBD1; CDR3aa: CASAKWTGPGDTF; CDR3nt: TGTGCCAGCGCGAAATGGACAGGCCCTGGGGACACCTTC
abundance: NA; v_gene: TRBV5-1; j_gene: TRBJ2-2; d_gene: NA; CDR3aa: CASSLATIADTGELFF; CDR3nt: TGCGCCAGCAGCTTGGCAACTATCGCGGACACCGGGGAGCTGTTTTTT
abundance: NA; v_gene: TRBV15; j_gene: TRBJ2-7; d_gene: TRBD1; CDR3aa: CATSRTGGGYEQYF; CDR3nt: TGTGCCACCAGCAGAACAGGGGGCGGATACGAGCAGTACTTC
abundance: NA; v_gene: TRBV5-1; j_gene: TRBJ1-2; d_gene: NA; CDR3aa: CASSSRTTVIYGYTF; CDR3nt: TGCGCCAGCAGCTCGCGGACGACAGTTATTTATGGCTACACCTTC
abundance: NA; v_gene: TRBV6-5; j_gene: TRBJ2-1; d_gene: TRBD1; CDR3aa: CASSSTGYNEQFF; CDR3nt: TGTGCCAGCAGTTCGACAGGGTACAATGAGCAGTTCTTC
abundance: few; v_gene: TRBV6-1; j_gene: TRBJ2-7; d_gene: TRBD2; CDR3aa: CASSEGTSGIYEQYF; CDR3nt: TGTGCCAGCAGTGAAGGGACTAGCGGTATCTACGAGCAGTACTTC
abundance: once; v_gene: TRBV9; j_gene: TRBJ2-1; d_gene: TRBD2; CDR3aa: CASSVGGATSSYNEQFF; CDR3nt: TGTGCCAGCAGCGTGGGAGGGGCGACCAGCTCCTACAATGAGCAGTTCTTC